A single sample is the source of the 30 T cell receptor beta chains below, sequenced in a study of response to subunit inactivated influenza vaccine. Each CDR3 protein gets one entry after TCRdb re-called the RT-PCR reads with MiXCR. The sample lists hundreds of thousands of distinct CDR3 sequences, over 9.5% occurring once. This specimen was PBMCs from blood, taken on the day of vaccination. The receptors shown here come from a man over 45 who received an inactivated influenza vaccine.

The chain links TRBV28 to TRBJ2-5, with 10 positions matching TRBD1. This CDR3 region has 16 residues. CDR1 MDHEN and CDR2 SYDVKM come from the germline V gene. The trim removed 2 bases at V and 5 bases at J, leaving 8 bases unmatched. The CDR3 reads CASSLVGQGNRETQYF. The CDR3 nucleotides are TGTGCCAGCAGTTTAGTGGGACAGGGGAACCGGGAGACCCAGTACTTC.

This rearrangement joins TRBV12-3 or TRBV12-4 to TRBJ1-2; 9 nucleotides align to TRBD1. The CDR3 sequence is 15 residues long. V dropped 4 bases and J dropped 7; count of bases not matched to a gene: 10. The CDR3 region is CASSYPGTGRLGYTF. The CDR3 region has the DNA TGTGCCAGCAGTTACCCCGGGACAGGGCGCCTTGGCTACACCTTC.

This chain links TRBV7-9 with TRBJ2-7, with D possibly being TRBD1 (5 bases). Germline V CDR1 and CDR2: SEHNR, FQNEAQ (reference sequence). The V end was cut by 4 bases, the J end by 0 bases, with 13 bases between. This CDR3 region has 15 residues. The CDR3 region is CASSWPGQGSYEQYF. Here the CDR3 DNA reads TGTGCCAGCAGCTGGCCAGGGCAGGGCTCCTACGAGCAGTACTTC.

This chain uses TRBV29-1 with TRBJ2-3, with D hard to call. This CDR3 comprises 13 residues. CDR1 and CDR2 (germline): SQVTM, ANQGSEA. V lost 0 bases, J lost 2 bases, and 6 bases lay in between. CDR3 amino acids: CSVEDQTTDTQYF. The DNA of the CDR3 is TGCAGCGTTGAAGATCAGACCACAGATACGCAGTATTTT.

The chain has TRBV2 and TRBJ2-2; 7 bases agree with TRBD1. The V segment lost 2 bases and the J segment 0 bases; nucleotides outside the gene matches: 3. CDR3 length: 16 amino acids. Germline values: CDR1 SNHLY, CDR2 FYNNEI. For the CDR3, the DNA is TGTGCCAGCAGTGAAAGGCAGGGGGCGAACACCGGGGAGCTGTTTTTT. Protein sequence: CASSERQGANTGELFF.

This chain links TRBV6-5 with TRBJ2-5; 10 nucleotides match TRBD1. V was pared by 4 bases and J by 5 bases, with 7 bases of the junction left unmatched. The length of the CDR3 is 15 residues. Germline V CDR1 and CDR2: MNHEY, SVGAGI. CDR3 in DNA: TGTGCCAGCAGTTTAAGACAGGGGGCGAGGGAGACCCAGTACTTC. This sequence encodes CASSLRQGARETQYF.

This clonotype was detected ten times or more. CDR3 sequence reads: CASSSGTSGRSAYEQYF. The CDR3, as DNA: TGTGCCAGCAGTTCCGGGACTAGCGGGAGAAGCGCCTACGAGCAGTACTTC. The gene calls are TRBV28 and TRBJ2-7; 14 nucleotides line up with TRBD2. The CDR3 covers 17 residues. J gave up 2 bases and V 4 bases, and 7 bases lay outside the gene matches. CDR1 is MDHEN, CDR2 SYDVKM, per germline.

This clonotype has more than one count but fewer than ten. The V call is TRBV18, the J call TRBJ2-1, with a possible D match to TRBD1 (5 bases). Looked up from germline, CDR1 is KGHSH and CDR2 is LQKENI. This CDR3 has 17 residues. With 0 bases removed from V and 0 bases from J, the gap between germline ends came to 12 bases. The CDR3 DNA follows: TGTGCCAGCTCACCACCGTGGACACTCCGCTCCTACAATGAGCAGTTCTTC. Amino acid sequence: CASSPPWTLRSYNEQFF.

This chain connects TRBV12-3 or TRBV12-4 to TRBJ1-5; D call uncertain. With 3 bases removed from V and 1 base from J, the gap between germline ends came to 7 bases. The CDR3 is made up of 14 amino acids. Here the CDR3 DNA reads TGTGCCAGCAGTTTTCACGACAGCAATCAGCCCCAGCATTTT. It specifies CASSFHDSNQPQHF.

This clonotype has a handful of counts. In DNA, the CDR3 is TGTGCCATCAGTGCCCAAGCGGGAAGCGAGCAGTACTTC. It yields the protein CAISAQAGSEQYF. This chain connects TRBV10-3 to TRBJ2-7; TRBD2 agrees at 7 bases. The V gene end was trimmed by 4 bases and the J gene end by 6 bases; junction bases not matched to a gene: 6. CDR3 size: 13 residues. Germline CDR1 ENHRY, CDR2 SYGVKD.

This chain connects TRBV5-1 to TRBJ2-1; 9 bases fit TRBD1. Germline V lookup: CDR1 SGHRS, CDR2 YFSETQ. The trim removed 0 bases at V and 3 bases at J, leaving 4 bases unmatched. This CDR3 has 16 amino acids. The CDR3 region has the DNA TGCGCCAGCAGCTTGGCGGCGACAGGGGGCTACAATGAGCAGTTCTTC. Encoded protein: CASSLAATGGYNEQFF.

This chain joins TRBV20-1 and TRBJ2-7; 8 nucleotides line up with TRBD2. V was pared by 3 bases and J by 5 bases, with 9 bases of the junction left unmatched. Germline CDR1 DFQATT, CDR2 SNEGSKA (reference sequence). This CDR3 is 14 amino acids long. DNA of the CDR3: TGCAGTGCTAGTATCCGGACTAGCAGGGACGAGCAGTACTTC. Residues: CSASIRTSRDEQYF.

This clonotype was detected a few times. This chain uses TRBV5-1 with TRBJ2-1, with 10 bases fitting TRBD2. Germline CDR1 SGHRS, CDR2 YFSETQ. This CDR3 is 18 amino acids long. V lost 2 bases, J lost 0 bases, and 8 bases stayed unmatched. The CDR3 DNA is TGCGCCAGCAGCTTACCTCATAGCGGGAGGAGCTCCTACAATGAGCAGTTCTTC. The encoded protein is CASSLPHSGRSSYNEQFF.

Concerning this clonotype: Since a much larger clone is just one base distant, this may be a read error. The V and J genes are TRBV9 and TRBJ2-2; a weak D match, TRBD2 (7 bases). This CDR3 has 16 residues. The germline gives CDR1 SGDLS, CDR2 YYNGEE. The CDR3 loop reads CDSSPRGRGSTGELFF. CDR3 sequence (DNA): TGTGACAGCAGCCCACGAGGGAGGGGGTCCACCGGGGAGCTGTTTTTT.

The chain uses TRBV25-1 and TRBJ2-2; 12 bases agree with TRBD2. This CDR3 is built from 15 residues. Germline CDR1 and CDR2: MGHDK and SYGVNS. J was trimmed by 6 bases and V by 4 bases; bases with no gene match: 3. CDR3 DNA sequence: TGTGCCAGCAGTGGTGGACTAGCGGGGCCCGGGGAGCTGTTTTTT. Protein product: CASSGGLAGPGELFF.

This clonotype was found a few times. The chain couples TRBV20-1 to TRBJ2-3; possibly TRBD2 for D (5 bases). Trimming took 4 bases from V and 2 from J, leaving 7 bases between them. Germline-derived CDR1 and CDR2 are DFQATT and SNEGSKA (reference sequence). This CDR3 comprises 12 residues. CDR3 protein: CSAKEDTDTQYF. As DNA, the CDR3 is TGCAGTGCTAAGGAGGACACAGATACGCAGTATTTT.

Many counts were recorded for this clonotype. It is unclear where the CDR3 begins or ends on the DNA, so no DNA is shown, and the CDR3 is as TCRdb lists it. V is TRBV7-8 and J is TRBJ1-1; the table's D call, TRBD1, was not checked against the DNA. CDR1 is SGHVS and CDR2 is FQNEAQ in the germline V gene. The CDR3 region is 17 residues in length, termini included. The CDR3 sequence: CASSFLWADSMNTEAFF.

V gene TRBV7-2 combines with J gene TRBJ2-2; TRBD2 is a possible D gene (6 bases). Germline CDR1 is SGHTA and CDR2 is FQGNSA. V lost 5 bases to trimming and J lost 3 bases, with 16 bases between them. The CDR3 runs to 16 residues. Here the CDR3 DNA reads TGTGCCAGCAGCCCACAAGGACTACCCCACACCGGGGAGCTGTTTTTT. Protein sequence: CASSPQGLPHTGELFF.

The gene calls are TRBV20-1 and TRBJ2-3; the match to TRBD2 covers 12 bases. CDR1 and CDR2 (germline): DFQATT, SNEGSKA (reference sequence). The CDR3 runs to 14 residues. Trimming at V came to 4 bases and at J to 5 bases, leaving 4 bases not matched to a gene. Here the CDR3 reads CSATSGGAVDTQYF. The CDR3 nucleotides read TGCAGTGCTACTAGCGGGGGGGCCGTAGATACGCAGTATTTT.

This clonotype was counted only a few times. The rearrangement links TRBV15 to TRBJ1-5; no clear D gene. CDR3 length: 14 amino acids. Germline V gene lookup returns CDR1 LNHNV and CDR2 YYDKDF (reference sequence). V was clipped by 1 base and J by 5 bases, with 9 bases between them. This CDR3 is CATSRVGTHQPQHF. The CDR3 DNA reads as TGTGCCACCAGCAGAGTAGGCACCCATCAGCCCCAGCATTTT.

This clonotype was counted only a few times. CDR3 protein: CASTLTSGGSNEQFF. In nucleotides, the CDR3 is TGTGCCAGCACCTTGACTAGCGGGGGGTCCAATGAGCAGTTCTTC. The V call is TRBV2, the J call TRBJ2-1, with 13 bases identical to TRBD2. The CDR3 consists of 15 residues. V trimming: 7 bases; J trimming: 6 bases; junction bases outside the gene matches: 6. The germline CDR1 and CDR2 sequences are SNHLY and FYNNEI.

Ten or more counts support this clonotype. This chain links TRBV12-3 or TRBV12-4 with TRBJ2-7; 10 nucleotides line up with TRBD1. This CDR3 has 15 residues. Unmatched junction bases numbered 4, after V lost 5 bases and J lost 0 bases. CDR3 loop: CASSLRDRGSYEQYF. The CDR3 DNA is TGTGCCAGCAGTCTCCGGGACAGGGGCTCCTACGAGCAGTACTTC.

This clonotype appeared a few times. The chain has TRBV5-6 and TRBJ1-2; no clear D gene. The CDR3 covers 12 residues. CDR1 and CDR2 (germline): SGHDT, YYEEEE. V lost 0 bases to trimming and J lost 6 bases, with 6 bases between them. The CDR3 region is CASSLVGNGYTF. In DNA form, the CDR3 reads TGTGCCAGCAGCTTGGTGGGGAATGGCTACACCTTC.

The J gene is TRBJ2-2, the V gene TRBV11-2; D gene uncertain. Trimming stripped 1 base from V and 5 bases from J, with 5 bases between. This CDR3 region has 13 residues. Germline CDR1 reads SGHAT; CDR2 reads FQNNGV. As DNA, the CDR3 is TGTGCCAGCAGCTTAGTTTTTACCGGGGAGCTGTTTTTT. This gives the protein CASSLVFTGELFF. The full variable domain, rest sourced from reference TRBV11-2 and TRBJ2-2, is EAGVAQSPRYKIIEKRQSVAFWCNPISGHATLYWYQQILGQGPKLLIQFQNNGVVDDSQLPKDRFSAERLKGVDSTLKIQPAKLEDSAVYLCASSLVFTGELFFGEGSRLTVL.

This chain joins TRBV7-6 and TRBJ2-1; TRBD1 aligns across 10 bases. Germline CDR1 is SGHVS and CDR2 is FNYEAQ. The CDR3 runs 15 residues. With 3 bases clipped from V and 10 bases from J, the junction kept 9 bases outside the gene matches. This chain's CDR3 is CASSFGDRGRNEQFF. Written as DNA, the CDR3 is TGTGCCAGCAGCTTCGGGGACAGGGGTAGAAACGAGCAGTTCTTC.

This clonotype was picked up a small number of times. V is TRBV4-3 and J is TRBJ1-4, with a weak D call TRBD1 (6 bases). Trimming pared 1 base from V and 1 base from J, leaving 10 bases between. The CDR3 extends over 16 amino acids. The V gene's germline CDR1 is LGHNA and CDR2 YSLEER. The chain's CDR3 is CASSQAHRVTNEKLFF. The CDR3 DNA follows: TGCGCCAGCAGCCAAGCTCACAGGGTAACTAATGAAAAACTGTTTTTT.

The chain has TRBV5-1 and TRBJ2-5; the D is unclear. The CDR3 runs 14 residues. Trimming left V 0 bases short and J 4 bases short, with 10 bases between. Per the germline V gene, CDR1 is SGHRS and CDR2 is YFSETQ. The CDR3 bases are TGCGCCAGCAGCTTGGCTTTGACTGTAGAGACCCAGTACTTC. Amino acids: CASSLALTVETQYF.

V gene TRBV5-6 combines with J gene TRBJ1-5, with a possible D match to TRBD1 (5 bases). Germline V lookup: CDR1 SGHDT, CDR2 YYEEEE. V lost 4 bases, J lost 7 bases, and 12 bases lay in between. This CDR3 region has 13 residues. The CDR3 DNA sequence: TGTGCCAGCAGCCGAGGGACCGAACAGCCCCAGCATTTT. It specifies CASSRGTEQPQHF.

With regard to this clonotype: A much larger clone is a single base away; this may be a read error. The conserved phenylalanine or tryptophan normally closing the CDR3 is absent here, so this likely arose from a read error. The chain recombines TRBV20-1 with TRBJ2-5; 14 positions match TRBD2. Germline V gives CDR1 DFQATT, CDR2 SNEGSKA (reference sequence). Trimming cost V 6 bases and J 5 bases; bases outside gene matches: 11. The CDR3 has 16 amino acids. The CDR3 sequence: CSAARTSGGIGETQYL. In DNA form, the CDR3 reads TGCAGTGCAGCTCGGACTAGCGGGGGGATCGGGGAGACCCAGTACTTA.

This clonotype showed up just a few times. The chain employs TRBV5-1 and TRBJ1-4; a possible D gene is TRBD1 (6 bases). Trimming cost V 2 bases and J 4 bases, with 9 bases left between them. The CDR3 loop spans 14 amino acids. Germline CDR1 reads SGHRS; CDR2 reads YFSETQ. This CDR3 is CASSFTGINEKLFF. In DNA, the CDR3 is TGCGCCAGCAGCTTCACAGGGATTAATGAAAAACTGTTTTTT.